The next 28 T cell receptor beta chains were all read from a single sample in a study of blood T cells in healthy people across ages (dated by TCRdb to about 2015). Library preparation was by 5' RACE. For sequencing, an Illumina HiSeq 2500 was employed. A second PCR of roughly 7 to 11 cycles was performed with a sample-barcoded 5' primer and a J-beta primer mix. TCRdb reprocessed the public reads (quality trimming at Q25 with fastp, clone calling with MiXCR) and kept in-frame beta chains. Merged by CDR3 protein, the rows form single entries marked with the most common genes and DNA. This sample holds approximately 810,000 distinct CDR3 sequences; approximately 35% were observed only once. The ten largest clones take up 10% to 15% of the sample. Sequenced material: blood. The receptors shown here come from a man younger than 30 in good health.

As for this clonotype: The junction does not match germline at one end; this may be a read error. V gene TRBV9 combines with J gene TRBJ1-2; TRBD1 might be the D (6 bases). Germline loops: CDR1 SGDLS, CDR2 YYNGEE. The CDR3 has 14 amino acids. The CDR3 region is CGSSVEQGNYGYTF. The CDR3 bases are TGTGGCAGCAGCGTAGAACAGGGTAACTATGGCTACACCTTC.

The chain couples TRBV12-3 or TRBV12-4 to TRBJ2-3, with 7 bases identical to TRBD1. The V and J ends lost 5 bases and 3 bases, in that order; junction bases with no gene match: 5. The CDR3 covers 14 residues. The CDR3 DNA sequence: TGTGCCAGCAGTCGGGACAGAAAAACAGATACGCAGTATTTT. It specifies CASSRDRKTDTQYF.

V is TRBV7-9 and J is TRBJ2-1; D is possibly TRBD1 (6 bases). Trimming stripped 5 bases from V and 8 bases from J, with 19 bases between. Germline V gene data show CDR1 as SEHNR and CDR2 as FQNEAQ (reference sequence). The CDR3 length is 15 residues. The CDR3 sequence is CASSPTCNRVHEQFF. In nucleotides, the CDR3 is TGTGCCAGCAGCCCTACCTGCAACAGGGTACATGAGCAGTTCTTC.

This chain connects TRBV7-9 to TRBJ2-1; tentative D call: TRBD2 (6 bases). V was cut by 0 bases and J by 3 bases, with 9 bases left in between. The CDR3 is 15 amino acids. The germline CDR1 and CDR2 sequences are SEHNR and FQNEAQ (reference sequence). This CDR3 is CASSLAGGDYNEQFF. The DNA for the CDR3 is TGTGCCAGCAGCTTAGCGGGGGGAGACTACAATGAGCAGTTCTTC.

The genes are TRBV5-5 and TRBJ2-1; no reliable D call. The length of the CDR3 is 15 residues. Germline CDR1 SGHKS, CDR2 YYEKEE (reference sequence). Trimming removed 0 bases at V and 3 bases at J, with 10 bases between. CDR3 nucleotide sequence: TGTGCCAGCAGCTTGGAAGGGTTTAGCTACAATGAGCAGTTCTTC. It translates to CASSLEGFSYNEQFF. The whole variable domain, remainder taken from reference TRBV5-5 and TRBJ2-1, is DAGVTQSPTHLIKTRGQQVTLRCSPISGHKSVSWYQQVLGQGPQFIFQYYEKEERGRGNFPDRFSARQFPNYSSELNVNALLLGDSALYLCASSLEGFSYNEQFFGPGTRLTVL.

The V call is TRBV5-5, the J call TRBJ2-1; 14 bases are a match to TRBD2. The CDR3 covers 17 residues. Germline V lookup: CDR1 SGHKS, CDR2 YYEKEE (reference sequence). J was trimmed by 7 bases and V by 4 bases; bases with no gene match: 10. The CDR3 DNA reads TGTGCCAGCAGCCAACAAACGACTAGCGGGGGGGAAAATGAGCAGTTCTTC. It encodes CASSQQTTSGGENEQFF.

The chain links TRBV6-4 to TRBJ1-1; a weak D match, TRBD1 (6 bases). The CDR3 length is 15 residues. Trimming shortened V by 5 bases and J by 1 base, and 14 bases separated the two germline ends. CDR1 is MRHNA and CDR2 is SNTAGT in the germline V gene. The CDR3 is CASSRDTYENTEAFF. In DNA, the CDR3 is TGTGCCAGCAGTCGGGACACCTACGAGAACACTGAAGCTTTCTTT.

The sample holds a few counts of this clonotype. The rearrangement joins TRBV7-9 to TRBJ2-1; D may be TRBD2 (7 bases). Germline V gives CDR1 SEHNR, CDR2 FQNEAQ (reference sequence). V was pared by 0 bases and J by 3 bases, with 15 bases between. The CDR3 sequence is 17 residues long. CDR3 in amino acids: CASSLAGRGALYNEQFF. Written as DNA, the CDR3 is TGTGCCAGCAGCTTAGCCGGTCGGGGGGCCCTCTACAATGAGCAGTTCTTC.

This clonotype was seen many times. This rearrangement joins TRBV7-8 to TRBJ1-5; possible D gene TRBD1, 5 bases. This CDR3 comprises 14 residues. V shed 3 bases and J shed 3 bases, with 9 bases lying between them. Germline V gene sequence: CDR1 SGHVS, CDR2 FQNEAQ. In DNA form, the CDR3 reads TGTGCCAGCAGCTTGGGGGGTTACAATCAGCCCCAGCATTTT. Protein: CASSLGGYNQPQHF.

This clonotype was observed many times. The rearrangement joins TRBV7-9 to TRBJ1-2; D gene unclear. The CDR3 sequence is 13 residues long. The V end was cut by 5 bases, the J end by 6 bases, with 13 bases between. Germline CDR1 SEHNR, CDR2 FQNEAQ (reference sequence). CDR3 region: CASSPSGGHGYTF. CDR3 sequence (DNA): TGTGCCAGCAGCCCCAGCGGAGGGCATGGCTACACCTTC.

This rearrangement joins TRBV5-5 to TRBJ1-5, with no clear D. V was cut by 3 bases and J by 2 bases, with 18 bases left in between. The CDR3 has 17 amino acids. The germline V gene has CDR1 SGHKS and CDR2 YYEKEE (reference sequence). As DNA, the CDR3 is TGTGCCAGCAGCTCCGTCGGGTTGGGATTAGGCAATCAGCCCCAGCATTTT. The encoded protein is CASSSVGLGLGNQPQHF.

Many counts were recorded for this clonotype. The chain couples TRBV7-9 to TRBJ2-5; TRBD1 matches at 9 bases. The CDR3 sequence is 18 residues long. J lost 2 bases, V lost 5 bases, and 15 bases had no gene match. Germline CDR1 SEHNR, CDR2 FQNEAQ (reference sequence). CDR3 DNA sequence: TGTGCCAGCAGCCTTCGACAGGGGGAGAATAGACATCAAGAGACCCAGTACTTC. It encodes CASSLRQGENRHQETQYF.

CDR3 nucleotide sequence: TGTGCCAGCAGCTTCCTGACGGGGGAAGCTGGGGCCAACGTCCTGACTTTC. It yields the protein CASSFLTGEAGANVLTF. The rearrangement links TRBV7-8 to TRBJ2-6; maybe TRBD2 (6 bases). Trimming cost V 3 bases and J 2 bases, with 14 bases left between them. Per the germline V gene, CDR1 is SGHVS and CDR2 is FQNEAQ. The CDR3 runs 17 residues.

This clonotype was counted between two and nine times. The chain's CDR3 is CASGYPTSTDTQYF. DNA of the CDR3: TGTGCCAGCGGCTACCCTACTAGCACAGATACGCAGTATTTT. The chain recombines TRBV27 with TRBJ2-3; D gene ambiguous. This CDR3 is 14 amino acids long. Per germline, CDR1 MNHEY and CDR2 SMNVEV (reference sequence). The ends were cut back, 8 bases at V and 0 bases at J, with 12 bases in the middle.

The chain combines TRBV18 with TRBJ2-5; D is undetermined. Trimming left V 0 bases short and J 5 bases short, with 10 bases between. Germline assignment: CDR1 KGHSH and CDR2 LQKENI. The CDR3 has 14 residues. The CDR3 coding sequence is TGTGCCAGCTCACCACCGACTCCTAGGGAGACCCAGTACTTC. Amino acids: CASSPPTPRETQYF.

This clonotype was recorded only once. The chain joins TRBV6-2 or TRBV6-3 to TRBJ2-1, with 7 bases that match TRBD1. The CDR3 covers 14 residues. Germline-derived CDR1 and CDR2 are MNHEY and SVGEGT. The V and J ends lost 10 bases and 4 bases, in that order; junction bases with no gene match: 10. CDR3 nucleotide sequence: TGTGCCACCGCGACAGGGACCCTATACAATGAGCAGTTCTTC. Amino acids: CATATGTLYNEQFF.

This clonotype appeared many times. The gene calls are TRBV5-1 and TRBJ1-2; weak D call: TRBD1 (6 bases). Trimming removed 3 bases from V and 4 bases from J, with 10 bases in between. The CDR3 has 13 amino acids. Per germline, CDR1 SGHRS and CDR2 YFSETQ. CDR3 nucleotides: TGCGCCAGCAGCTCAATGGACAGCTATGGCTACACCTTC. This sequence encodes CASSSMDSYGYTF.

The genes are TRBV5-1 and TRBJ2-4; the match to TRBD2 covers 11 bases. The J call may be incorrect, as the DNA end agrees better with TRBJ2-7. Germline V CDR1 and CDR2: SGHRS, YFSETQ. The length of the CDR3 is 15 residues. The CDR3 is CASSLKLAGVDEQYF. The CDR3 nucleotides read TGCGCCAGCAGCTTGAAACTAGCGGGAGTTGACGAGCAGTACTTC.

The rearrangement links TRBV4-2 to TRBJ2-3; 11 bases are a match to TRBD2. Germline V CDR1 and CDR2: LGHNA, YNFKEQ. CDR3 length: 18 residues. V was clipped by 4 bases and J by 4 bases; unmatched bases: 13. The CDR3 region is CASSPDPLLAGEADTQYF. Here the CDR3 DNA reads TGTGCCAGCAGCCCAGACCCCTTACTAGCGGGAGAAGCAGATACGCAGTATTTT.

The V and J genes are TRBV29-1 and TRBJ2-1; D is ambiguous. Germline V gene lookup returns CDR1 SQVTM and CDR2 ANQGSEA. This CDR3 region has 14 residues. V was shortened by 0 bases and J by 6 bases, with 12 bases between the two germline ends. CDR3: CSVEDNVMGNEQFF. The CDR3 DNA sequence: TGCAGCGTTGAAGATAACGTTATGGGCAATGAGCAGTTCTTC.

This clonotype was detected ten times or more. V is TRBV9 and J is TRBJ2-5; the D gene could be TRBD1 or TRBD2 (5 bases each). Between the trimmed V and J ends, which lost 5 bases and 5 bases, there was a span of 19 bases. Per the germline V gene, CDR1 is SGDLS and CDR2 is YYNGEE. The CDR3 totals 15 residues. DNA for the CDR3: TGTGCCAGCAGTGCCGGGACCCTGACGCAGGAGACCCAGTACTTC. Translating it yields CASSAGTLTQETQYF.

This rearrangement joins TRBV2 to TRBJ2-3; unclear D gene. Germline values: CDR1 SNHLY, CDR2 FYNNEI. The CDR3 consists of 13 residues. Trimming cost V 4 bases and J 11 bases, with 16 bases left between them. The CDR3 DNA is TGTGCCAGCAGTGTGGGCGGATCCGGAAGGCAGTATTTT. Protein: CASSVGGSGRQYF. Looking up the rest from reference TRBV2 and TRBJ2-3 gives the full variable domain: EPEVTQTPSHQVTQMGQEVILRCVPISNHLYFYWYRQILGQKVEFLVSFYNNEISEKSEIFDDQFSVERPDGSNFTLKIRSTKLEDSAMYFCASSVGGSGRQYFGPGTRLTVL.

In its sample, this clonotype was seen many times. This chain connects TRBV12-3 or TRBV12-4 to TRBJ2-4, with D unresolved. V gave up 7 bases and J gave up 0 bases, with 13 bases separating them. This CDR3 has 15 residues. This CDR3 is CASTPGIIAKNIQYF. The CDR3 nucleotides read TGTGCCAGCACCCCTGGTATTATAGCCAAAAACATTCAGTACTTC.

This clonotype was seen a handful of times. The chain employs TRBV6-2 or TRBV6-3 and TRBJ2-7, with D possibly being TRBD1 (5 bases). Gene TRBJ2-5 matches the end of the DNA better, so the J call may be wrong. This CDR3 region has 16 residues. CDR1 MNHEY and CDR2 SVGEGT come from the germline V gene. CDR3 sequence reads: CASNAPDTPTVQTQYF. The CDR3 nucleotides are TGTGCCAGCAACGCACCGGACACCCCGACGGTACAGACCCAGTACTTC.

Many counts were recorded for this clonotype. In DNA, the CDR3 is TGCAGCGTTGAAGTGAGGCAGGGGGGTTCTAGCTACACCTTC. This codes for CSVEVRQGGSSYTF. This chain uses TRBV29-1 with TRBJ1-2; 7 nucleotides line up with TRBD1. V was clipped by 1 base and J by 9 bases; unmatched bases: 11. This CDR3 comprises 14 residues. CDR1 and CDR2 from the germline V gene are SQVTM and ANQGSEA.

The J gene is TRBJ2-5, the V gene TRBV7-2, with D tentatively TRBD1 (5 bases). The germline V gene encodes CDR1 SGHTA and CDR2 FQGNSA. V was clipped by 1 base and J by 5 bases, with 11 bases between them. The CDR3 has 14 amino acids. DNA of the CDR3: TGTGCCAGCAGCTTAGAATCAGGGCGTGAGACCCAGTACTTC. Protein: CASSLESGRETQYF. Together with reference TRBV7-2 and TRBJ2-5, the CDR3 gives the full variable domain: GAGVSQSPSNKVTEKGKDVELRCDPISGHTALYWYRQSLGQGLEFLIYFQGNSAPDKSGLPSDRFSAERTGGSVSTLTIQRTQQEDSAVYLCASSLESGRETQYFGPGTRLLVL.

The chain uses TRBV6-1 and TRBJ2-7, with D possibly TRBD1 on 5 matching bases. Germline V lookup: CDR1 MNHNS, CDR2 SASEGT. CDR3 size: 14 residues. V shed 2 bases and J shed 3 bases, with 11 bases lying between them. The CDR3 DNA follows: TGTGCCAGCAGTGAAAGGGGTCTTAACTACGAGCAGTACTTC. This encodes CASSERGLNYEQYF.

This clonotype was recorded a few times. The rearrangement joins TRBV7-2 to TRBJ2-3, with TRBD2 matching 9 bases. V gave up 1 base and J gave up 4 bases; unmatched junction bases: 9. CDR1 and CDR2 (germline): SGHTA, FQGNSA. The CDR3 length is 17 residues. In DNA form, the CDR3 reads TGTGCCAGCAGCTTAGGGAGGCGGGGGGGCCCTCCAGATACGCAGTATTTT. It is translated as CASSLGRRGGPPDTQYF.